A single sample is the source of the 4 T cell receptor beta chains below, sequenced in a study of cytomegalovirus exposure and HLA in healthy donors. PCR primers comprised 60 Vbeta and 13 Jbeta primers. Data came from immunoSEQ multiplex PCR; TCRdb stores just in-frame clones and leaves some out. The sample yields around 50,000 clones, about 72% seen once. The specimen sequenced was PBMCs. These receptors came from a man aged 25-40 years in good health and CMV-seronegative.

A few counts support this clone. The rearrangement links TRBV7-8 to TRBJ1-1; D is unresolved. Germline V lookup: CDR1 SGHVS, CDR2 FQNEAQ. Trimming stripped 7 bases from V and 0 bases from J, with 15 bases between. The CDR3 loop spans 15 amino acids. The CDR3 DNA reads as TGTGCCAGCACCCTCTCCAGGTACTTGAACACTGAAGCTTTCTTT. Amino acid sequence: CASTLSRYLNTEAFF.

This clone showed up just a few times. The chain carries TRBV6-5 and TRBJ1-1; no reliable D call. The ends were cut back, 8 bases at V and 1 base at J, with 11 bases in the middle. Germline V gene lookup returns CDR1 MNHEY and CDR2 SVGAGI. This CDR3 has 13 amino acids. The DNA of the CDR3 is TGTGCCAGCCGACGGAGCCAGAACACTGAAGCTTTCTTT. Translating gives CASRRSQNTEAFF.

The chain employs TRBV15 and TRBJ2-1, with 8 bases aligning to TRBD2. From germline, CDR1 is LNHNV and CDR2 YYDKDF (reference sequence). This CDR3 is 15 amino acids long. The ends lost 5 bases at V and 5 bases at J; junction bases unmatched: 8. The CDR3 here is CATSALREVNNEQFF. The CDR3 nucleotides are TGTGCCACCAGCGCTTTGCGGGAGGTGAACAATGAGCAGTTCTTC.

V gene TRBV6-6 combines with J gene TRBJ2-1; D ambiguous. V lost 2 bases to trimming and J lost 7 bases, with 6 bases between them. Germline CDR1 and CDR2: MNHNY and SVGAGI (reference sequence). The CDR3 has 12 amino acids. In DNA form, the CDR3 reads TGTGCCAGCAGTTACGCGTTGAATGAGCAGTTCTTC. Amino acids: CASSYALNEQFF.